This T cell receptor beta chain was observed in a study of cytomegalovirus exposure and HLA in healthy donors. As to this clone: What it binds is unknown.

CDR3 length equals 14 residues. Germline CDR1 reads SGHTA; CDR2 reads FQGTGA. Deletions cut 0 bases from V and 5 bases from J, with 9 bases between. The PCR employed 60 Vbeta primers together with 13 Jbeta primers. Using immunoSEQ multiplex PCR, the repertoire was profiled, and TCRdb retains in-frame clones only, with some absent. Of 150,000 to 160,000 clones listed, approximately 72% are singletons. General study results and limits: Solely CMV serostatus was available to characterize immune exposure. Testing in vitro showed three CMV-associated chains specific for CMV antigens.

The sequence was obtained from a young man in good health and CMV-seronegative. This rearrangement joins TRBV7-3 to TRBJ2-3, with unresolved D. Specimen: PBMCs. The CDR3 sequence: CASSLTPPGDTQYF. The DNA of the CDR3 is TGTGCCAGCAGCTTAACGCCCCCCGGAGATACGCAGTATTTT.